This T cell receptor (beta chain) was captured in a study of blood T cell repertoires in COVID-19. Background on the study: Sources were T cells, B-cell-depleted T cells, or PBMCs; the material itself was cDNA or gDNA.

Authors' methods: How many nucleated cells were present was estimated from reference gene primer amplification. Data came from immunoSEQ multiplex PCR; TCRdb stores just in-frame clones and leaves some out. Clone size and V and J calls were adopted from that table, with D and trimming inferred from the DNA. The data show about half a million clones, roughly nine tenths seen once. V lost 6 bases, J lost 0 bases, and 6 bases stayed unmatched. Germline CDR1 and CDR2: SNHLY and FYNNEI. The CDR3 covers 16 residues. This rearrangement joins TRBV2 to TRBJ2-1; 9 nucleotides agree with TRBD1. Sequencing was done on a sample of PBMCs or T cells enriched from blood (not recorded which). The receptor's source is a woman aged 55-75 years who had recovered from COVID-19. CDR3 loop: CASRTGGGSSYNEQFF. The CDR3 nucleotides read TGTGCCAGCAGGACAGGGGGGGGAAGCTCCTACAATGAGCAGTTCTTC.